This is a list of T cell receptor beta chains from one sample in a study of glioma-infiltrating T cells. TCRdb re-called the multiplex PCR reads with MiXCR, one entry per CDR3 protein. The profile covers approximately 110,000 distinct CDR3 sequences, with approximately 26% appearing a single time and just under 35% taken by the ten largest. Material for sequencing was glioma tissue, nonneoplastic brain tissue, or PBMCs (not recorded which). The receptors derive from a human donor with low-grade glioma or glioblastoma, undergoing nonglioma brain surgery, or in good health (not recorded which). The CDR3 runs from the conserved cysteine through the conserved F or W. D genes are given only for firm matches. Not all rows give a size; the values are once, few, many and, for expanded clones, a class.

d_gene	v_gene	j_gene	abundance	CDR3nt	CDR3aa
TRBD1	TRBV29-1	TRBJ1-1	many	TGCAGCGTTGAAGATCGACAGGGGGCGACTGAAGCTTTCTTT	CSVEDRQGATEAFF
TRBD2	TRBV2	TRBJ2-2	many	TGTGCCAGAGCTAGCGGGACTGGCACCGGGGAGCTGTTTTTT	CARASGTGTGELFF
TRBD2	TRBV7-2	TRBJ2-7	many	TGTGCCAGCAACCCGGGGGGGTCCTCCTACGAGCAGTACTTC	CASNPGGSSYEQYF
.	TRBV11-2	TRBJ2-3	many	TGTGCCAGCAGCTTAGCGGGGCCATTCACAGATACGCAGTATTTT	CASSLAGPFTDTQYF
TRBD2	TRBV11-2	TRBJ2-5	.	TGTGCCAGCAGCCCCCCCTGGGCGGGAGGAGAGGCCCAGTACTTT	CASSPPWAGGEAQYF
.	TRBV4-2	TRBJ2-7	many	TGTGCCAGCAGCCAAGGGACACCTCCCTACGAGCAGTACTTC	CASSQGTPPYEQYF
TRBD2	TRBV20-1	TRBJ2-2	many	TGCAGTGCTGTACTAGCGGGGCCCACCGGGGAGCTGTTTTTT	CSAVLAGPTGELFF
.	TRBV11-2	TRBJ1-1	.	TGTGCCAGGAGCTTAGATCTGACAGGCAATACTGTAGCTTTCTTT	CARSLDLTGNTVAFF
.	TRBV6-6	TRBJ2-5	.	TGTGCCAGCGGTTATTCTCCGGGAGCCCTGGGAGAGACCCAGTACTTC	CASGYSPGALGETQYF
TRBD1	TRBV2	TRBJ1-1	once	TGTGCCAGCAGGAACAGGGGAACCACTGAAGCTTTCTTT	CASRNRGTTEAFF
.	TRBV5-1	TRBJ2-3	.	TGCGCCAGCAGCTCAGGGGGGGCTCTAACAGATACGCAGTATTTT	CASSSGGALTDTQYF
.	TRBV7-9	TRBJ1-2	many	TGTGCCAGCAGCGGGACTCAATACTATGGCTACACCTTC	CASSGTQYYGYTF
.	TRBV20-1	TRBJ1-3	many	TGCAGTGCTAGCCAGGGTGCGGGCTCTGGAAACACCATATATTTT	CSASQGAGSGNTIYF
.	TRBV18	TRBJ2-3	many	TGTGCCAGCTCACCACCGGCAGCTAGCACAGATACGCAGTATTTT	CASSPPAASTDTQYF
.	TRBV7-2	TRBJ2-3	many	TGTGCCAGCAGCTTAGCGGGCTCGCTCACAGATACGCAGTATTTT	CASSLAGSLTDTQYF
TRBD1	TRBV20-1	TRBJ1-1	medium-sized	TGCAGTGTCAGGGGGACTGAAGCTTTCTTT	CSVRGTEAFF
.	TRBV14	TRBJ1-2	.	TGTGCCAGCAGCCCGGGCCTATCACCCTATGGCTACACCTTC	CASSPGLSPYGYTF
.	TRBV29-1	TRBJ1-1	many	TGCAGCGTTTGGGTAGGGACCGAGGCCTTGGCTTTCTTT	CSVWVGTEALAFF
.	TRBV6-1	TRBJ2-5	.	TGTGCCAGCAGTGAAGCGTTGACCCAAGAGACCCAGTACTTC	CASSEALTQETQYF
TRBD1	TRBV18	TRBJ1-2	many	TGTGCCAGCTCACCACAATTCGAAACAGGGGGCTTTGATGGCTACACCTTC	CASSPQFETGGFDGYTF
.	TRBV6-5	TRBJ1-3	once	TGTGTTAGCAGTTACCGAGCAGGGGCTGGAAACACCATATATTTT	CVSSYRAGAGNTIYF
TRBD2	TRBV6-5	TRBJ2-1	many	TGTGCCAGCAGTTACTCGCTTCCTAGCGGGATCTACAATGAGCAGTTCTTC	CASSYSLPSGIYNEQFF
TRBD1	TRBV6-2/TRBV6-3	TRBJ2-1	few	TGTTCCAGCGCAGGGGGCCAGTTCTATGAGCAGTTCTTC	CSSAGGQFYEQFF